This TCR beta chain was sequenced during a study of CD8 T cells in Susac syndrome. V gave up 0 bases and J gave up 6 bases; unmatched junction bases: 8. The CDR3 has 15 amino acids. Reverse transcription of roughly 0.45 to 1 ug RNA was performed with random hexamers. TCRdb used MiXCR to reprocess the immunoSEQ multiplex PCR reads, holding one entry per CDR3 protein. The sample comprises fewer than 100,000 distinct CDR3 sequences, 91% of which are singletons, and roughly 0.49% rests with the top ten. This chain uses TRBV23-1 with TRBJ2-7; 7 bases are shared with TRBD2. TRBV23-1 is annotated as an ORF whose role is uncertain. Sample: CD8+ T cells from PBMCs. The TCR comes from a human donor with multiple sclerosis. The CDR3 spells CASSQSGGDRFEQYF. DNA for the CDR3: TGCGCCAGCAGTCAATCTGGGGGGGATCGGTTCGAGCAGTACTTC.